These T cell receptor beta chains were read from a single sample in a study of T cell repertoires in cytomegalovirus infection. Their antigen targets remain unknown. TCRdb redid the calling of the reads with MiXCR, one entry per CDR3 protein. The table shows about 110,000 distinct CDR3 sequences, with around 31% occurring only once. Sequencing was performed on CD8+ T cells from cultured PBMCs, taken from culture after CMV antigen stimulation. The receptor set was obtained from a human donor in good health (CMV status not recorded). Some clones in this sample may be carry-over from other donors' samples. CDR3s include the opening cysteine and the closing phenylalanine or tryptophan. The D gene is left open where the match is weak. Only some rows state a clone size, as once, few, many or a class for expanded clones.

v_call	d_call	j_call	clone_size	cdr3_nt	cdr3_aa
TRBV7-8	TRBD2	TRBJ2-1	-	TGTGCCAGCAGGACTAGCGGGGCCCTCTCCTACAATGAGCAGTTCTTC	CASRTSGALSYNEQFF
TRBV5-5	TRBD1	TRBJ2-7	-	TGTGCCAGCAGCTCGACAGGGCCGAGCTCCTACGAGCAGTACTTC	CASSSTGPSSYEQYF
TRBV27	-	TRBJ1-1	-	TGTGCCAGCAGTTTTTCGGGACGATTGAACACTGAAGCTTTCTTT	CASSFSGRLNTEAFF
TRBV12-3/TRBV12-4	-	TRBJ2-6	-	TGTGCCAGCAGGGGAACAGGGACTGGGGCCAACGTCCTGATTTTC	CASRGTGTGANVLIF
TRBV6-1	-	TRBJ2-5	few	TGTGCCAGCAGCCGCTCGCGGGTCGGACAAGAGACCCAGTACTTC	CASSRSRVGQETQYF
TRBV19	TRBD2	TRBJ2-1	-	TGTGCCAGTAGCCTCAGGGGGGGACTAGCGGCTGATGGAGGAGAGCAGTTCTTC	CASSLRGGLAADGGEQFF
TRBV11-2	-	TRBJ2-3	-	TGTGCCAGCAGCCCCAGTGGGGCGGGGGCCACAGATACGCAGTATTTT	CASSPSGAGATDTQYF
TRBV7-8	TRBD1	TRBJ2-5	-	TGTGCCAGCAGCGGGACTACAGGGGGCCTTGTATCAGGAGAGACCCAGTACTTC	CASSGTTGGLVSGETQYF
TRBV11-2	TRBD2	TRBJ2-2	few	TGTGCCAGCAGCCCCCGGACTAGCGGGTTCCTGGGGACCGGGGAGCTGTTTTTT	CASSPRTSGFLGTGELFF
TRBV4-1	-	TRBJ2-7	-	TGCGCCAGCAGCCAAGCCGGCTTCTCCTACGAGCAGTACTTC	CASSQAGFSYEQYF
TRBV7-6	-	TRBJ2-5	-	TGTGCTAGCAGCTCGATGGGAGAGACCCAGTACTTC	CASSSMGETQYF
TRBV15	TRBD1	TRBJ2-2	-	TGTGCCACCAGCAGAGATCGGACAGGGGTGCTCACCGGGGAGCTGTTTTTT	CATSRDRTGVLTGELFF
TRBV7-1	TRBD1	TRBJ2-7	-	TGTGCCAGCAGCACATCGGACAGGATAAGCTCCTACGAGCAGTACTTC	CASSTSDRISSYEQYF
TRBV28	-	TRBJ2-1	few	TGTGCCAGCAGCTCCCGGGCGGGGCTCTACAATGAGCAGTTCTTC	CASSSRAGLYNEQFF
TRBV5-4	TRBD2	TRBJ2-3	-	TGTGCCAGCAGCTTCGGGACTAGCGGGGGGGCCCTCAAGGATACGCAGTATTTT	CASSFGTSGGALKDTQYF
TRBV7-6	-	TRBJ2-1	-	TGTGCCAGCAGCTTAGGCGTAAACTCCTACAATGAGCAGTTCTTC	CASSLGVNSYNEQFF